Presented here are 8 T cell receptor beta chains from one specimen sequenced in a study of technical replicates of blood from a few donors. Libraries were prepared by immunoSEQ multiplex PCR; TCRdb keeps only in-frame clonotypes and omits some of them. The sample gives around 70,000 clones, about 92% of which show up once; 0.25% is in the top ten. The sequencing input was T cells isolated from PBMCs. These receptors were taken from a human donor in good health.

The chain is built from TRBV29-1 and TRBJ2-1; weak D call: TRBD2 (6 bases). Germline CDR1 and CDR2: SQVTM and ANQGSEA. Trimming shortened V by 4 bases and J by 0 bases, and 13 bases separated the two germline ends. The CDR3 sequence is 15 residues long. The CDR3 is CSVAGEPNSYNEQFF. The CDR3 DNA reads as TGCAGCGTTGCGGGGGAGCCAAACTCCTACAATGAGCAGTTCTTC.

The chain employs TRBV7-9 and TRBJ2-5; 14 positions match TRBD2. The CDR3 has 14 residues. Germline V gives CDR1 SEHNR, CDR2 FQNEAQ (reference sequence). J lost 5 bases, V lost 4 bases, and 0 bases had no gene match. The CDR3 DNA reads TGTGCCAGCAGCTGGACTAGCGGGGGGGAGACCCAGTACTTC. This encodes CASSWTSGGETQYF.

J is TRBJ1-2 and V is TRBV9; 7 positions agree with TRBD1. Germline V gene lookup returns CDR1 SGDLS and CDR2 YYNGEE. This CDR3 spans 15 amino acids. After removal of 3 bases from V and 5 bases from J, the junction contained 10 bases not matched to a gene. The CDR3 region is CASSDRTGVDYGYTF. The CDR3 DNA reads TGTGCCAGCAGCGACCGCACAGGGGTAGATTATGGCTACACCTTC.

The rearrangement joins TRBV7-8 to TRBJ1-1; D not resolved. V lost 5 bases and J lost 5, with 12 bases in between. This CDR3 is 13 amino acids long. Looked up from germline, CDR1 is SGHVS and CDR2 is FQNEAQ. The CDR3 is CASSRGSRTEAFF. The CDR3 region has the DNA TGTGCCAGCAGCCGGGGTTCGAGGACTGAAGCTTTCTTT.

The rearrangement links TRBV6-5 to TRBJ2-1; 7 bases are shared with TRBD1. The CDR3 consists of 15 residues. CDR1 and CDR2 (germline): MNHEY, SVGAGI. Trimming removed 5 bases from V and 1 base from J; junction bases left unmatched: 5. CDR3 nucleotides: TGTGCCAGCAGTCACGACAGGGAGTCCTACAATGAGCAGTTCTTC. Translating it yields CASSHDRESYNEQFF.

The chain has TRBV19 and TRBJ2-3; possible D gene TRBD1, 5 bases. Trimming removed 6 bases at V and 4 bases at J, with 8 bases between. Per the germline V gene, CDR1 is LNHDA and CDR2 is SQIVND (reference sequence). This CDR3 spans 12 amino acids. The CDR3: CASSPRADTQYF. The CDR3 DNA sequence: TGTGCCAGTAGCCCCAGGGCAGATACGCAGTATTTT.

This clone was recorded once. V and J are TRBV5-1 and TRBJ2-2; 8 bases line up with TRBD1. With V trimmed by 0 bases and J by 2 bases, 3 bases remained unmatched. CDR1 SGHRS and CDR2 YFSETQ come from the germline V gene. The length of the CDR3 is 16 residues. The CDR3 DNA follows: TGCGCCAGCAGCTTGGTGGGGACAGGCAACACCGGGGAGCTGTTTTTT. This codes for CASSLVGTGNTGELFF.

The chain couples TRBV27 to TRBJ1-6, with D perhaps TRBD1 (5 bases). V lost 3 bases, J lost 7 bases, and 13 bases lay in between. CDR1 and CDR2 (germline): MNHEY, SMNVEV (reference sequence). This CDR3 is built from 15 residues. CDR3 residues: CASSFYRGGNSPLHF. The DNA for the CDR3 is TGTGCCAGCAGTTTTTATCGTGGGGGGAATTCACCCCTCCACTTT.